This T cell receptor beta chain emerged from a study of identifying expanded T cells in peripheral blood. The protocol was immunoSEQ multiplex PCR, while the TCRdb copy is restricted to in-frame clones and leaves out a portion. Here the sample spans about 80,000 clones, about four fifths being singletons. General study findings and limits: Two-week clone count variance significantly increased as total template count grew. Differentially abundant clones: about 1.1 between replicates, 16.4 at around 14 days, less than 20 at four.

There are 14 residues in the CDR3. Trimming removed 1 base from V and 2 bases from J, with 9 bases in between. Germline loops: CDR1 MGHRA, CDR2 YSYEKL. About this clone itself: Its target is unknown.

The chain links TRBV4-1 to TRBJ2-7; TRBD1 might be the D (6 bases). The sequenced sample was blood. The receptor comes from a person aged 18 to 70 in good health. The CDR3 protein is CASSQGSGAYEQYF. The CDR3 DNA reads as TGCGCCAGCAGCCAAGGGTCAGGGGCCTACGAGCAGTACTTC.